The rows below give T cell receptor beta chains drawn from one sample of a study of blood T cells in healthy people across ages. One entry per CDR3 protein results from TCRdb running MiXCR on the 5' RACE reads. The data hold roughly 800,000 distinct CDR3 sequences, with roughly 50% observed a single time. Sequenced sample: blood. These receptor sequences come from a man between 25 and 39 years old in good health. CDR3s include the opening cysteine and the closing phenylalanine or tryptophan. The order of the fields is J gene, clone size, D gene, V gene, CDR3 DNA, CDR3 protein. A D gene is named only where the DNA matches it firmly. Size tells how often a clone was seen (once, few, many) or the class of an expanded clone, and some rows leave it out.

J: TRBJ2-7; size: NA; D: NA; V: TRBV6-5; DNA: TGTGCCAGCAAGGGTGTTGCTGGCGAGCAGTACTTC; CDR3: CASKGVAGEQYF
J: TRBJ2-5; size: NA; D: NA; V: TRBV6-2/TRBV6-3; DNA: TGTGCCTCGCGGCCTGAGCCGGACTGGTACCAAGAGACCCAGTACTTC; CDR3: CASRPEPDWYQETQYF
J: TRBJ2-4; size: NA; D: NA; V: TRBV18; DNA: TGTGCCAGCTCACCGGCTGAGCAAAACATTCAGTACTTC; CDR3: CASSPAEQNIQYF
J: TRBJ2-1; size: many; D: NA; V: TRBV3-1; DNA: TGTGCCAGCAGCCGAGGACTGAGGGGGTACAATGAGCAGTTCTTC; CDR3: CASSRGLRGYNEQFF
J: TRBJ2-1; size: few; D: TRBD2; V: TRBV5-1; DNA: TGCGCCAGCAGCAATAGCGGGGTGTGGAATGAGCAGTTCTTC; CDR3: CASSNSGVWNEQFF
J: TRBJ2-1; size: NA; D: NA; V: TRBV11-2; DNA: TGTGCCAGCAGCTTAGCCGGCCCTCAGGGTAATGAGCAGTTCTTC; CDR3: CASSLAGPQGNEQFF
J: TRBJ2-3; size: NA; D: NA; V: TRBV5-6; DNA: TGTGCCAGCAGCTTGTCGGGGAATACGCAGTATTTT; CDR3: CASSLSGNTQYF
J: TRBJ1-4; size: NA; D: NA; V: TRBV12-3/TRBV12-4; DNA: TGTGCCAGCAGTTTACGGCGGGGATCTGAAAAACTGTTTTTT; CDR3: CASSLRRGSEKLFF
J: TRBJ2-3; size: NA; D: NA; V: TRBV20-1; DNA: TGCAGTGCTAGAGGGCAGCGGCAGCCCCGGATGGATACGCAGTATTTT; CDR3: CSARGQRQPRMDTQYF
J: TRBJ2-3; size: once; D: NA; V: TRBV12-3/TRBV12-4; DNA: TGTGCCAGCAGTCTCGCCCGAGCGGTAACAGATACGCAGTATTTT; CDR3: CASSLARAVTDTQYF
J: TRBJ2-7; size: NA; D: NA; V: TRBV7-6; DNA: TGTGCCAGCAGCTTAGCGGATTCCGCCTACGAGCAGTACTTC; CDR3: CASSLADSAYEQYF
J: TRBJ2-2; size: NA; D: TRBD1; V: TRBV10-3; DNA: TGTGCCATCAGTGGCGTGGACAGGGGCGCCCGACTGACCACCGGGGAGCTGTTTTTT; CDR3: CAISGVDRGARLTTGELFF
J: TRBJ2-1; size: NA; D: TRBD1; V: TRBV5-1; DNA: TGCGCCAGCAGCTTGCCTACCGGGACAGGGAACAATGAGCAGTTCTTC; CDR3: CASSLPTGTGNNEQFF
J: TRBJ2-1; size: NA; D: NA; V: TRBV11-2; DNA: TGTGCCAGCAGCCCCCTGGACGGGGTTGGGAATGAGCAGTTCTTC; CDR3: CASSPLDGVGNEQFF
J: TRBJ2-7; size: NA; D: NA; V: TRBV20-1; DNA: TGCAGTGCAGACTCTCAGACCTCCCCCGAATACGAGCAGTACTTC; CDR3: CSADSQTSPEYEQYF
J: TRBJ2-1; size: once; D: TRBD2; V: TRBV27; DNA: TGTGCCAGCAGTTTCGGGGTAGCGGGATTTCAGGAGCAGTTCTTC; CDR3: CASSFGVAGFQEQFF
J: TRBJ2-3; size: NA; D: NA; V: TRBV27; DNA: TGTGCCAGCAGTTTGGGCGCCATCACAGATACGCAGTATTTT; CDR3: CASSLGAITDTQYF
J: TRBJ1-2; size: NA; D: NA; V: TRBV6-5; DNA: TGTGCCAGCAGTTACTCGATGTCCGGCGGTGATGGCTACACCTTC; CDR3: CASSYSMSGGDGYTF
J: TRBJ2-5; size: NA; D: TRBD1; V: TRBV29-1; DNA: TGCAGCGCCCTTGGACAGGCCGGGGAGACCCAGTACTTC; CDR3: CSALGQAGETQYF
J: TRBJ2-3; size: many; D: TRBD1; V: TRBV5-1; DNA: TGCGCCAGCAGCCCGACGACAGGGCAGCGCACAGATACGCAGTATTTT; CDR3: CASSPTTGQRTDTQYF
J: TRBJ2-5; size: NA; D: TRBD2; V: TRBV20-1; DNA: TGCAGTGCGGAACTAGCGGGGGGGGAGACCCAGTACTTC; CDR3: CSAELAGGETQYF
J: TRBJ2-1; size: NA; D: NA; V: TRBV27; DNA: TGTGCCAGCAGTCGTAAAGACTCCTACAATGAGCAGTTCTTC; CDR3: CASSRKDSYNEQFF
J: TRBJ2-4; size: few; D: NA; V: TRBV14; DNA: TGTGCCAGCAGCCAAGTTGGGAACGGCATTCAGTACTTC; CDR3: CASSQVGNGIQYF
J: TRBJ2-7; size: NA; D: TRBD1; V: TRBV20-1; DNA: TGCAGTGCTAATGGGGCCGGGGACAGGGTATCCCACGAGCAGTACTTC; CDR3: CSANGAGDRVSHEQYF
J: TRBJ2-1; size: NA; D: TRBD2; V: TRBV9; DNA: TGTGCCAGCGGGACTAGCGGGCCCATTGAGCAGTTCTTC; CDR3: CASGTSGPIEQFF
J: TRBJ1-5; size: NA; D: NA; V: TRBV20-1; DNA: TGCAGTGCTAGAGATCCTCCCGGGGGCGACCAGCCCCAGCATTTT; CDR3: CSARDPPGGDQPQHF
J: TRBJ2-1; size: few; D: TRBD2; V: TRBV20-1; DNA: TGCAGTGCTGGGGGACTAGCGGGGGGCGAACAGTTCTTC; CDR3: CSAGGLAGGEQFF
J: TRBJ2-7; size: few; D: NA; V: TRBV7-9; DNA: TGTGCCAGCAGCACCGAGGTTGCCTACGAGCAGTACTTC; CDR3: CASSTEVAYEQYF
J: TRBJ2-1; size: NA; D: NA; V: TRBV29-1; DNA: TGCAGCGTTCGACAGGTAGGGTGGATCAATGAGCAGTTCTTC; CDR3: CSVRQVGWINEQFF
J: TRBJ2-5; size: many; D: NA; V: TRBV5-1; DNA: TGCGCCAGCAGGTCTCAAGAGACCCAGTACTTC; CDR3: CASRSQETQYF
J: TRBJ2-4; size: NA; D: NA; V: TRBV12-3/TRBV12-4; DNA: TGTGCCAGCAGTTCCTCGAGGGAGCCCCCCTACGGGCAGTACTTC; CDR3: CASSSSREPPYGQYF
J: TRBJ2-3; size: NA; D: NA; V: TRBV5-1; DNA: TGCGCCAGCAGCATCAGCGGACCCGATACGCAGTATTTT; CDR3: CASSISGPDTQYF
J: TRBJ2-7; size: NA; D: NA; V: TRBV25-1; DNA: TGTGCCAGCAGTGAAACTAGCAGCCAGGGAAAGACCCGGTACTTC; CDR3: CASSETSSQGKTRYF
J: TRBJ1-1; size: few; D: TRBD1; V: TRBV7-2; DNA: TGTGCCAGCAGCACAGGGACAGGGAACACTGAAGCTTTCTTT; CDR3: CASSTGTGNTEAFF
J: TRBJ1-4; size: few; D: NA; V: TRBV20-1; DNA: TGCAGTGCTTCCGAGACAGCCCGGAATGAAAAACTGTTTTTT; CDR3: CSASETARNEKLFF
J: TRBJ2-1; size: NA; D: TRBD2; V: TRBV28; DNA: TGTGCCAGCCCTCCCCCCGGGACTAGCGCCTACAATGAGCAGTTCTTC; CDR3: CASPPPGTSAYNEQFF
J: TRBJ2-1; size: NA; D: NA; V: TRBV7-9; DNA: TGTGCCAGCAGCTTAAGGCCCAATGAGCAGTTCTTC; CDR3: CASSLRPNEQFF
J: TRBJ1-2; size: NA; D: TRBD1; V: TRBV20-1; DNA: TGCAGTGCTAGTACAGGGGGCGGAGGGCTGTATGGCTACACCTTC; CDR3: CSASTGGGGLYGYTF
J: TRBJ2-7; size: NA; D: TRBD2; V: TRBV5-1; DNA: TGCGCCAGCAGCGGCCGCCCGGCGGGGGGACCATACGAGCAGTACTTC; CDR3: CASSGRPAGGPYEQYF
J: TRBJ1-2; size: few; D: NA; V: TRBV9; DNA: TGTGCCAGCAGCACGTTCTATGGCTACACCTTC; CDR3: CASSTFYGYTF
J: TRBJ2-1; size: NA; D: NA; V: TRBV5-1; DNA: TGCGCCAGCAGCGTTGGACTGGAGGGGGATAAGCAGTTCTTC; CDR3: CASSVGLEGDKQFF
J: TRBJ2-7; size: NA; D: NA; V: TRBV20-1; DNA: TGCAGTGCCAACGGAGGGCCCGGGGTAACCTACGAGCAGTACTTC; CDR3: CSANGGPGVTYEQYF
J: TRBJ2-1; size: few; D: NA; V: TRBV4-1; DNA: TGCGCCAGCAGCCCGAGGCAGGACAGAATAGACAATGAGCAGTTCTTC; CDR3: CASSPRQDRIDNEQFF
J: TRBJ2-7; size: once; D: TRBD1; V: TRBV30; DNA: TGTGCCTGGAGTGCTCGGGACAGGCGATCCTACGAGCAGTACTTC; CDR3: CAWSARDRRSYEQYF
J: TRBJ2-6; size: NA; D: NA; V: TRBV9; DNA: TGTGCCAGCAGCGTAGCGTCTGCAGGAAGCTCTGGGGCCAACGTCCTGACTTTC; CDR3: CASSVASAGSSGANVLTF